This entry describes one T cell receptor beta chain. The data were taken from a study of blood T cell repertoires in COVID-19. Assay: immunoSEQ multiplex PCR; the TCRdb copy retains only in-frame clones and omits some. The table records around 380,000 clones, 70% to 85% of them present only once. With 5 bases removed from V and 9 bases from J, the gap between germline ends came to 13 bases. This CDR3 has 12 residues. The chain uses TRBV12-3 or TRBV12-4 and TRBJ1-2; D not resolved. Source material: peripheral blood. The TCR sequence derives from a human donor with acute or convalescent COVID-19. The donor label of this sample is uncertain. The CDR3 region is CASSEPLRSYTF. In DNA, the CDR3 is TGTGCCAGCAGTGAACCCCTGAGGAGCTACACCTTC.